This record looks at one T cell receptor beta chain sequence and its context. The data derive from a study of shared clonotypes between healthy human individuals. Every subset had its genomic DNA shared out evenly among several immunoSEQ plates. TCRdb keeps only in-frame clones here, not all; method: immunoSEQ multiplex PCR. The data contain 2 million to 3 million clones, around nine tenths of them singletons. Trimming took 6 bases from V and 0 from J, leaving 15 bases between them. Germline CDR1 reads SGHVS; CDR2 reads FNYEAQ. CDR3 length: 16 residues. The chain uses TRBV7-6 and TRBJ2-1; possibly TRBD1 or TRBD2 for D (5 bases each). The clonotype comes from a man younger than 30 in good health. Source material: naive CD4+ T cells sorted from blood. Stated subset: CD45RA+ positively selected. CDR3 residues: CASSPGHRSSYNEQFF. In nucleotides, the CDR3 is TGTGCCAGCAGTCCGGGGCACCGTAGCTCCTACAATGAGCAGTTCTTC.